These T cell receptor beta chains were read from a single sample in a study of T-cell reconstitution after alpha-beta-depleted transplantation in children. TCRdb re-analysed the PCR reads in MiXCR, keeping a single row per CDR3 protein. The repertoire holds 250,000 to 300,000 distinct CDR3 sequences, with roughly a tenth as singletons. The sequencing used PBMCs, collected before TCRalphabeta/CD19-depleted stem cell transplant. These receptors were obtained from a boy younger than two with acute myeloid leukemia, due to receive a stem cell transplant. Both conserved end residues are part of each CDR3. D genes are given only for firm matches. A row's size may be missing; if present it is once, few, many or a size class.

abundance: many; v_gene: TRBV18; j_gene: TRBJ2-1; d_gene: TRBD2; CDR3aa: CASSPSGLAAPSSYNEQFF; CDR3nt: TGTGCCAGCTCACCGTCAGGACTAGCGGCCCCCAGCTCCTACAATGAGCAGTTCTTC
abundance: many; v_gene: TRBV7-3; j_gene: TRBJ1-3; d_gene: .; CDR3aa: CASSLIAGNTIYF; CDR3nt: TGTGCCAGCAGCTTGATAGCCGGAAACACCATATATTTT
abundance: many; v_gene: TRBV9; j_gene: TRBJ2-1; d_gene: .; CDR3aa: CASSIQGGPNEQFF; CDR3nt: TGTGCCAGCAGCATCCAGGGGGGCCCGAATGAGCAGTTCTTC
abundance: .; v_gene: TRBV9; j_gene: TRBJ1-5; d_gene: .; CDR3aa: CASSVGRERNQPQHF; CDR3nt: TGTGCCAGCAGCGTAGGAAGGGAACGCAATCAGCCCCAGCATTTT
abundance: .; v_gene: TRBV12-1; j_gene: TRBJ2-4; d_gene: .; CDR3aa: CASSSYHRDRGAKNIQYF; CDR3nt: TGTGCCAGCAGCTCATACCACCGGGACAGGGGCGCCAAAAACATTCAGTACTTC
abundance: many; v_gene: TRBV7-9; j_gene: TRBJ2-3; d_gene: TRBD2; CDR3aa: CASSYTSGGASTDTQYF; CDR3nt: TGTGCCAGCAGCTACACTAGCGGGGGGGCTAGCACAGATACGCAGTATTTT
abundance: .; v_gene: TRBV12-3/TRBV12-4; j_gene: TRBJ2-3; d_gene: TRBD1; CDR3aa: CASSFGTGGRITETQYF; CDR3nt: TGTGCCAGCAGTTTTGGGACAGGGGGCCGGATAACAGAAACGCAGTATTTT
abundance: few; v_gene: TRBV6-4; j_gene: TRBJ1-4; d_gene: .; CDR3aa: CASNQPRAPNEKLFF; CDR3nt: TGTGCCAGCAACCAACCCAGGGCCCCTAATGAAAAACTGTTTTTT
abundance: many; v_gene: TRBV9; j_gene: TRBJ1-3; d_gene: .; CDR3aa: CASSVVAGAGNTIYF; CDR3nt: TGTGCCAGCAGCGTAGTCGCAGGGGCGGGAAACACCATATATTTT
abundance: many; v_gene: TRBV7-2; j_gene: TRBJ2-7; d_gene: .; CDR3aa: CASSLMGTGPYEQYF; CDR3nt: TGTGCCAGCAGCTTAATGGGGACCGGGCCCTACGAGCAGTACTTC
abundance: many; v_gene: TRBV4-2; j_gene: TRBJ2-7; d_gene: .; CDR3aa: CASSQGDTRDEQYF; CDR3nt: TGTGCCAGCAGCCAAGGGGATACGAGGGACGAGCAGTACTTC
abundance: many; v_gene: TRBV20-1; j_gene: TRBJ2-1; d_gene: TRBD2; CDR3aa: CSARSRLGTSGRGEQFF; CDR3nt: TGCAGTGCTAGGTCCAGGCTCGGGACTAGCGGGAGGGGTGAGCAGTTCTTC
abundance: .; v_gene: TRBV28; j_gene: TRBJ2-5; d_gene: TRBD1; CDR3aa: CASSFPPTGVYQETQYF; CDR3nt: TGTGCCAGCAGTTTCCCTCCGACAGGGGTGTACCAAGAGACCCAGTACTTC
abundance: many; v_gene: TRBV28; j_gene: TRBJ2-3; d_gene: TRBD2; CDR3aa: CASRERTSGRDTQYF; CDR3nt: TGTGCCAGCAGAGAAAGGACTAGCGGGAGAGATACGCAGTATTTT
abundance: many; v_gene: TRBV27; j_gene: TRBJ2-2; d_gene: .; CDR3aa: CASRNLAGELFF; CDR3nt: TGTGCCAGCAGAAACCTAGCCGGGGAGCTGTTTTTT
abundance: few; v_gene: TRBV7-9; j_gene: TRBJ2-3; d_gene: TRBD2; CDR3aa: CASSPLAGGRFRDTQYF; CDR3nt: TGTGCCAGCAGCCCTCTAGCGGGGGGGCGTTTCCGGGATACGCAGTATTTT
abundance: few; v_gene: TRBV30; j_gene: TRBJ1-6; d_gene: TRBD1; CDR3aa: CAWRGTGTNSPLHF; CDR3nt: TGTGCCTGGAGGGGGACAGGGACTAATTCACCCCTCCACTTT
abundance: many; v_gene: TRBV29-1; j_gene: TRBJ2-5; d_gene: .; CDR3aa: CSVARPRGGGETQYF; CDR3nt: TGCAGCGTTGCCCGCCCGAGAGGCGGCGGGGAGACCCAGTACTTC
abundance: many; v_gene: TRBV24-1; j_gene: TRBJ1-2; d_gene: .; CDR3aa: CATSEDPYGYTF; CDR3nt: TGTGCCACCAGTGAAGACCCCTATGGCTACACCTTC
abundance: many; v_gene: TRBV28; j_gene: TRBJ2-1; d_gene: .; CDR3aa: CASSTRSRRHNEQFF; CDR3nt: TGTGCCAGCAGTACCCGCTCCCGTAGGCACAATGAGCAGTTCTTC
abundance: many; v_gene: TRBV27; j_gene: TRBJ2-4; d_gene: .; CDR3aa: CASSLSAGALAKNIQYF; CDR3nt: TGTGCCAGCAGTTTATCGGCCGGGGCCCTAGCCAAAAACATTCAGTACTTC
abundance: .; v_gene: TRBV5-1; j_gene: TRBJ1-1; d_gene: .; CDR3aa: CASSPLVGRNTEAFF; CDR3nt: TGCGCCAGCAGCCCCCTGGTAGGGAGGAACACTGAAGCTTTCTTT
abundance: many; v_gene: TRBV7-2; j_gene: TRBJ1-4; d_gene: .; CDR3aa: CASSFRGGEKLFF; CDR3nt: TGTGCCAGCAGCTTCAGGGGAGGGGAAAAACTGTTTTTT
abundance: few; v_gene: TRBV4-2; j_gene: TRBJ2-1; d_gene: .; CDR3aa: CASSIRPGSYNEQFF; CDR3nt: TGTGCCAGCAGCATTCGACCCGGCTCCTACAATGAGCAGTTCTTC
abundance: many; v_gene: TRBV7-2; j_gene: TRBJ1-5; d_gene: .; CDR3aa: CASSLWDHYSNQPQHF; CDR3nt: TGTGCCAGCAGCTTATGGGACCATTATAGCAATCAGCCCCAGCATTTT
abundance: few; v_gene: TRBV5-1; j_gene: TRBJ2-3; d_gene: TRBD1; CDR3aa: CASTGTGTDTQYF; CDR3nt: TGCGCCAGCACCGGGACAGGTACAGATACGCAGTATTTT
abundance: many; v_gene: TRBV29-1; j_gene: TRBJ2-4; d_gene: .; CDR3aa: CSVVGRAKNIQYF; CDR3nt: TGCAGCGTTGTGGGGCGCGCCAAAAACATTCAGTACTTC
abundance: many; v_gene: TRBV5-1; j_gene: TRBJ2-5; d_gene: .; CDR3aa: CASSLDRIQETQYF; CDR3nt: TGCGCCAGCAGCCTCGACAGGATCCAAGAGACCCAGTACTTC
abundance: few; v_gene: TRBV9; j_gene: TRBJ2-2; d_gene: TRBD2; CDR3aa: CASSVGTSGNTGELFF; CDR3nt: TGTGCCAGCAGCGTAGGGACTAGCGGGAACACCGGGGAGCTGTTTTTT
abundance: many; v_gene: TRBV7-9; j_gene: TRBJ2-7; d_gene: TRBD2; CDR3aa: CASSLGGGRADYEQYF; CDR3nt: TGTGCCAGCAGCCTTGGCGGCGGGAGGGCCGACTACGAGCAGTACTTC
abundance: many; v_gene: TRBV5-1; j_gene: TRBJ2-2; d_gene: .; CDR3aa: CASSLDGTSNTGELFF; CDR3nt: TGCGCCAGCAGCTTGGATGGAACTTCGAACACCGGGGAGCTGTTTTTT
abundance: .; v_gene: TRBV18; j_gene: TRBJ2-4; d_gene: TRBD2; CDR3aa: CASSPPGSGGGSIQYF; CDR3nt: TGTGCCAGCTCACCCCCGGGTAGCGGGGGGGGCAGCATTCAGTACTTC
abundance: few; v_gene: TRBV7-8; j_gene: TRBJ1-1; d_gene: .; CDR3aa: CASAIKLGVEAFF; CDR3nt: TGTGCCAGCGCAATCAAACTCGGGGTTGAAGCTTTCTTT
abundance: many; v_gene: TRBV28; j_gene: TRBJ1-1; d_gene: TRBD1; CDR3aa: CASRPTGVRTEAFF; CDR3nt: TGTGCCAGCAGACCTACAGGGGTACGAACTGAAGCTTTCTTT
abundance: .; v_gene: TRBV7-3; j_gene: TRBJ1-3; d_gene: .; CDR3aa: CASSLIGPGSGNTIYF; CDR3nt: TGTGCCAGCAGCTTAATAGGGCCCGGCTCTGGAAACACCATATATTTT
abundance: .; v_gene: TRBV12-5; j_gene: TRBJ2-4; d_gene: .; CDR3aa: CASGPGHPENIQYF; CDR3nt: TGTGCTAGTGGCCCAGGACACCCGGAAAACATTCAGTACTTC
abundance: many; v_gene: TRBV2; j_gene: TRBJ2-7; d_gene: .; CDR3aa: CASREDEQYF; CDR3nt: TGTGCCAGCAGGGAAGACGAGCAGTACTTC
abundance: few; v_gene: TRBV7-9; j_gene: TRBJ1-3; d_gene: TRBD1; CDR3aa: CASSLAGGGNTIYF; CDR3nt: TGTGCCAGCAGCTTAGCAGGGGGCGGAAACACCATATATTTT
abundance: few; v_gene: TRBV2; j_gene: TRBJ2-7; d_gene: .; CDR3aa: CASNPTGANEQYF; CDR3nt: TGTGCCAGCAACCCGACAGGCGCCAACGAGCAGTACTTC
abundance: few; v_gene: TRBV12-3/TRBV12-4; j_gene: TRBJ2-3; d_gene: TRBD2; CDR3aa: CASSPGTSGEITQYF; CDR3nt: TGTGCCAGCAGCCCCGGGACTAGCGGAGAAATTACGCAGTATTTT
abundance: .; v_gene: TRBV19; j_gene: TRBJ2-1; d_gene: .; CDR3aa: CASRRERSYNEQFF; CDR3nt: TGTGCCAGTAGAAGAGAGAGGTCCTACAATGAGCAGTTCTTC
abundance: .; v_gene: TRBV5-1; j_gene: TRBJ2-1; d_gene: .; CDR3aa: CASSWGAEHNEQFF; CDR3nt: TGCGCCAGCAGCTGGGGGGCAGAGCACAATGAGCAGTTCTTC
abundance: many; v_gene: TRBV4-3; j_gene: TRBJ1-2; d_gene: .; CDR3aa: CASSQGVLNSFNYGYTF; CDR3nt: TGCGCCAGCAGCCAAGGGGTCTTAAACAGTTTCAACTATGGCTACACCTTC
abundance: many; v_gene: TRBV6-1; j_gene: TRBJ2-5; d_gene: TRBD2; CDR3aa: CASRELAGEETQYF; CDR3nt: TGTGCCAGCAGAGAACTAGCGGGGGAAGAGACCCAGTACTTC
abundance: many; v_gene: TRBV14; j_gene: TRBJ1-4; d_gene: .; CDR3aa: CASSQDSVNEKLFF; CDR3nt: TGTGCCAGCAGCCAAGACAGCGTTAATGAAAAACTGTTTTTT
abundance: many; v_gene: TRBV7-9; j_gene: TRBJ2-3; d_gene: .; CDR3aa: CASSAGLGTDTQYF; CDR3nt: TGTGCCAGCAGCGCCGGTTTGGGCACAGATACGCAGTATTTT
abundance: many; v_gene: TRBV14; j_gene: TRBJ2-1; d_gene: TRBD2; CDR3aa: CASSYREARASYNEQFF; CDR3nt: TGTGCCAGCAGCTATCGGGAGGCCAGGGCCTCCTACAATGAGCAGTTCTTC
abundance: few; v_gene: TRBV4-3; j_gene: TRBJ2-1; d_gene: TRBD2; CDR3aa: CASSDGTSGRAEYNEQFF; CDR3nt: TGCGCCAGCAGCGACGGGACTAGCGGGAGGGCCGAATACAATGAGCAGTTCTTC
abundance: many; v_gene: TRBV28; j_gene: TRBJ2-7; d_gene: .; CDR3aa: CASSWKAYEQYF; CDR3nt: TGTGCCAGCAGTTGGAAGGCCTACGAGCAGTACTTC
abundance: many; v_gene: TRBV7-9; j_gene: TRBJ2-5; d_gene: .; CDR3aa: CASSLAGLQETQYF; CDR3nt: TGTGCCAGCAGCTTAGCTGGACTCCAAGAGACCCAGTACTTC
abundance: many; v_gene: TRBV18; j_gene: TRBJ1-4; d_gene: .; CDR3aa: CASSPPDGPEKLFF; CDR3nt: TGTGCCAGCTCACCACCAGACGGACCTGAAAAACTGTTTTTT
abundance: .; v_gene: TRBV3-1; j_gene: TRBJ2-3; d_gene: TRBD2; CDR3aa: CASCQENIGLATVDTQYF; CDR3nt: TGTGCCAGCTGCCAAGAAAACATCGGACTAGCGACCGTGGATACGCAGTATTTT
abundance: .; v_gene: TRBV11-2; j_gene: TRBJ2-7; d_gene: .; CDR3aa: CASSCRDEQYF; CDR3nt: TGTGCCAGCAGCTGCCGGGACGAGCAGTACTTC
abundance: many; v_gene: TRBV6-4; j_gene: TRBJ2-7; d_gene: .; CDR3aa: CASSDSKRDRPYEQYF; CDR3nt: TGTGCCAGCAGTGACTCGAAGCGGGACAGGCCCTACGAGCAGTACTTC
abundance: many; v_gene: TRBV21-1; j_gene: TRBJ2-7; d_gene: .; CDR3aa: CASSHRGPPDSYEQYF; CDR3nt: TGTGCCAGCAGCCACAGGGGGCCTCCCGACTCCTACGAGCAGTACTTC